Below are 27 T cell receptor beta chains sequenced from a single sample in a study of blood T cell repertoires in COVID-19. The repertoire was sequenced with immunoSEQ multiplex PCR; TCRdb's copy has only in-frame clones and lacks some. This table has 55,000 to 80,000 clones, roughly 88% appearing once. Sample: peripheral blood. The origin of the receptors is a human donor in a cohort sampled during active COVID-19.

V gene TRBV7-2 combines with J gene TRBJ1-1; 8 positions match TRBD1. Germline-derived CDR1 and CDR2 are SGHTA and FQGNSA. Losses at the gene ends were 0 bases for V and 0 bases for J; bases not matched to a gene: 0. The CDR3 totals 15 residues. This CDR3 is CASSLATGVNTEAFF. CDR3 nucleotides: TGTGCCAGCAGCTTAGCGACAGGGGTGAACACTGAAGCTTTCTTT.

The J gene is TRBJ1-1, the V gene TRBV11-2; 7 positions match TRBD1. The ends lost 5 bases at V and 1 base at J; junction bases unmatched: 4. The length of the CDR3 is 14 residues. Germline V lookup: CDR1 SGHAT, CDR2 FQNNGV. The CDR3 DNA reads TGTGCCAGCAGCCAGAGGACAGGGAACACTGAAGCTTTCTTT. Protein: CASSQRTGNTEAFF.

This chain links TRBV4-1 with TRBJ2-1; TRBD2 matches at 8 bases. CDR1 and CDR2 from the germline V gene are MGHRA and YSYEKL. Germline trimming cut 2 bases from V and 8 bases from J; bases unmatched to any gene: 14. CDR3 length: 17 residues. CDR3 loop: CASSQIITSGLGDEQFF. The DNA for the CDR3 is TGCGCCAGCAGCCAAATCATAACTAGCGGTTTAGGAGATGAGCAGTTCTTC.

V is TRBV4-2 and J is TRBJ2-2, with 8 bases that match TRBD2. This CDR3 is built from 15 residues. The junction had 3 bases not matched to a gene; V was cut back by 1 base and J by 5 bases. Per germline, CDR1 LGHNA and CDR2 YNFKEQ. DNA for the CDR3: TGTGCCAGCAGCCAAGTTGCGGGAGGTACCGGGGAGCTGTTTTTT. Translation gives CASSQVAGGTGELFF.

The chain has TRBV19 and TRBJ1-5; possibly TRBD1 for D (5 bases). Deletions cut 5 bases from V and 2 bases from J, with 13 bases between. CDR1 and CDR2 from the germline V gene are LNHDA and SQIVND (reference sequence). The CDR3 runs to 15 residues. CDR3 protein: CASSAGSGGNQPQHF. CDR3 DNA: TGTGCCAGTAGTGCAGGGTCGGGTGGCAATCAGCCCCAGCATTTT.

The chain carries TRBV28 and TRBJ1-1, with D possibly being TRBD1 (5 bases). Trimming took 2 bases from V and 9 from J, leaving 10 bases between them. From germline, CDR1 is MDHEN and CDR2 SYDVKM. The CDR3 is made up of 12 amino acids. In DNA form, the CDR3 reads TGTGCCAGCAGTTTAGGGAGGGGCCAAGCTTTCTTT. This encodes CASSLGRGQAFF.

This sequence joins TRBV5-1 and TRBJ1-1; maybe TRBD1 (6 bases). Germline V CDR1 and CDR2: SGHRS, YFSETQ. The CDR3 runs 13 residues. V was clipped by 4 bases and J by 8 bases, with 15 bases between them. The CDR3 region has the DNA TGCGCCAGCAGCCTTGGGGACATTCGAGAAGCTTTCTTT. Its translation is CASSLGDIREAFF.

The rearrangement links TRBV2 to TRBJ2-3; D is possibly TRBD2 (5 bases). With 8 bases removed from V and 0 bases from J, the gap between germline ends came to 12 bases. CDR1 is SNHLY and CDR2 is FYNNEI in the germline V gene. This CDR3 is 14 amino acids long. The CDR3 nucleotides are TGTGCCAGCTCGAGGGAACCTAGCACAGATACGCAGTATTTT. Translation gives CASSREPSTDTQYF.

Comments on this clone: At one end the junction does not follow the germline gene, possibly because of a read error. The V call is TRBV6-5, the J call TRBJ2-7; the D gene is possibly TRBD2 (6 bases). The CDR3 is 12 amino acids. Germline V CDR1 and CDR2: MNHEY, SVGAGI. In DNA, the CDR3 is TGTGCCAGCAGTAACCGAATGGGCAAGACTAGCTTC. Protein: CASSNRMGKTSF.

This chain joins TRBV6-4 and TRBJ2-4, with D possibly being TRBD1 (5 bases). V was trimmed by 6 bases and J by 2 bases, leaving 14 bases between them. Germline CDR1 and CDR2: MRHNA and SNTAGT. This CDR3 has 15 amino acids. The CDR3 DNA reads as TGTGCCAGCAGCGTAACAGGAACCACCAAAAACATTCAGTACTTC. Protein sequence: CASSVTGTTKNIQYF.

This rearrangement joins TRBV7-2 to TRBJ1-3; D perhaps matches TRBD1 (6 bases). Germline CDR1 is SGHTA and CDR2 is FQGNSA. The CDR3 runs to 15 residues. V was shortened by 6 bases and J by 3 bases, with 15 bases between the two germline ends. Here the CDR3 DNA reads TGTGCCAGCAGATTTCAGGGGATGAGTGGAAACACCATATATTTT. Residues: CASRFQGMSGNTIYF.

The J gene is TRBJ2-1, the V gene TRBV28; 9 bases are shared with TRBD2. The CDR3 is 15 amino acids. V trimming: 6 bases; J trimming: 6 bases; junction bases outside the gene matches: 9. Germline CDR1 MDHEN, CDR2 SYDVKM. This chain's CDR3 is CASRTSGLARNEQFF. The CDR3 DNA reads as TGTGCCAGCAGAACCTCGGGACTAGCACGCAATGAGCAGTTCTTC.

This sequence joins TRBV18 and TRBJ2-3; TRBD1 aligns across 12 bases. The ends lost 0 bases at V and 1 base at J; junction bases unmatched: 2. This CDR3 is built from 17 residues. Looked up from germline, CDR1 is KGHSH and CDR2 is LQKENI. The chain's CDR3 is CASSPPGTGGGTDTQYF. The CDR3 DNA follows: TGTGCCAGCTCACCACCCGGGACAGGGGGCGGCACAGATACGCAGTATTTT.

The chain employs TRBV19 and TRBJ2-3; 7 bases map to TRBD1. Germline V gene lookup returns CDR1 LNHDA and CDR2 SQIVND (reference sequence). The trim removed 2 bases at V and 0 bases at J, leaving 8 bases unmatched. This CDR3 contains 17 residues. This CDR3 is CASSINFGTASTDTQYF. DNA for the CDR3: TGTGCCAGTAGTATAAACTTTGGGACAGCTAGCACAGATACGCAGTATTTT.

The V gene is TRBV18, the J gene TRBJ2-1, with a weak D call TRBD2 (6 bases). Germline CDR1 and CDR2: KGHSH and LQKENI. V lost 1 base, J lost 9 bases, and 19 bases lay in between. There are 16 residues in the CDR3. CDR3 loop: CASSPRSGGDGGEQFF. In DNA, the CDR3 is TGTGCCAGCTCACCACGATCGGGCGGGGATGGTGGTGAGCAGTTCTTC. The full variable domain, with the rest looked up from reference TRBV18 and TRBJ2-1, is NAGVMQNPRHLVRRRGQEARLRCSPMKGHSHVYWYRQLPEEGLKFMVYLQKENIIDESGMPKERFSAEFPKEGPSILRIQQVVRGDSAAYFCASSPRSGGDGGEQFFGPGTRLTVL.

V is TRBV2 and J is TRBJ2-5; 13 bases align to TRBD2. CDR3 length equals 16 residues. J lost 5 bases, V lost 5 bases, and 8 bases had no gene match. Germline lookup yields CDR1 SNHLY and CDR2 FYNNEI. The CDR3 nucleotides are TGTGCCAGCAGTATAACTAGCGGGGGGGGTAGGGAGACCCAGTACTTC. The encoded protein is CASSITSGGGRETQYF.

The chain uses TRBV11-2 and TRBJ2-2, with 13 nucleotides matching TRBD2. This CDR3 spans 18 amino acids. V shed 5 bases, J shed 4 bases, and the junction held 10 bases outside the gene matches. In germline, CDR1 is SGHAT, CDR2 FQNNGV. The CDR3 here is CASSTAGWTSGSTGELFF. DNA of the CDR3: TGTGCCAGCAGCACTGCGGGATGGACTAGCGGGAGCACCGGGGAGCTGTTTTTT.

The V and J genes are TRBV18 and TRBJ2-1; 8 bases map to TRBD2. Germline V gives CDR1 KGHSH, CDR2 LQKENI. CDR3 length: 13 amino acids. Trimming removed 2 bases from V and 8 bases from J; junction bases left unmatched: 2. The CDR3 DNA follows: TGTGCCAGCTCACCAGGACTAGCCGATGAGCAGTTCTTC. Translating it yields CASSPGLADEQFF.

This clone is a singleton in its sample. This chain connects TRBV27 to TRBJ2-5; tentative D call: TRBD2 (5 bases). There are 14 residues in the CDR3. Germline assignment: CDR1 MNHEY and CDR2 SMNVEV (reference sequence). V was shortened by 5 bases and J by 4 bases, with 14 bases between the two germline ends. The CDR3 loop is CASSHRGYRETQYF. CDR3 sequence (DNA): TGTGCCAGCAGTCATCGGGGTTACAGAGAGACCCAGTACTTC.

The V call is TRBV11-2, the J call TRBJ1-3; D not certain. This CDR3 has 13 residues. CDR1 is SGHAT and CDR2 is FQNNGV in the germline V gene. CDR3 sequence reads: CGIQTESGNTIYF. CDR3 DNA sequence: TGTGGGATACAGACCGAGTCTGGAAACACCATATATTTT.

The gene calls are TRBV10-2 and TRBJ1-2, with a tentative D call TRBD1 (5 bases). Trimming shortened V by 7 bases and J by 6 bases, and 12 bases separated the two germline ends. CDR1 is WSHSY and CDR2 is SAAADI in the germline V gene. This CDR3 contains 12 residues. The CDR3: CASTEWGDGYTF. Written as DNA, the CDR3 is TGCGCCAGCACCGAATGGGGGGATGGCTACACCTTC.

V usage is TRBV6-1 and J usage is TRBJ1-2; D is ambiguous. With 3 bases removed from V and 5 bases from J, the gap between germline ends came to 7 bases. This CDR3 has 12 amino acids. Germline loops: CDR1 MNHNS, CDR2 SASEGT. The CDR3 spells CASSDGGYGYTF. As DNA, the CDR3 is TGTGCCAGCAGTGATGGCGGATATGGCTACACCTTC.

This clone was observed a few times. V usage is TRBV9 and J usage is TRBJ1-2; 8 bases fit TRBD1. J gave up 8 bases and V 6 bases, and 9 bases lay outside the gene matches. The germline V gene has CDR1 SGDLS and CDR2 YYNGEE. The CDR3 contains 13 residues. As DNA, the CDR3 is TGTGCCAGCAACTCACAGGGGGGGAGCGGCTACACCTTC. Its protein is CASNSQGGSGYTF.

This chain joins TRBV30 and TRBJ2-3; 15 nucleotides agree with TRBD2. CDR3 length equals 15 residues. Germline CDR1 is GTSNPN and CDR2 is SVGIG (reference sequence). The V gene end was trimmed by 1 base and the J gene end by 8 bases; junction bases not matched to a gene: 4. The CDR3 loop reads CAWSDGTSGGSTQYF. The CDR3 bases are TGTGCCTGGAGTGACGGGACTAGCGGGGGGAGTACGCAGTATTTT.

In regard to this clone: The junction differs from germline at one of its ends, possibly a read error. The chain employs TRBV10-3 and TRBJ2-3; D unresolved. The CDR3 contains 11 residues. Germline V gives CDR1 ENHRY, CDR2 SYGVKD. CDR3 bases: TGTGCCATCAGTGTCACAGATGCGCAGTATTTT. Translating it yields CAISVTDAQYF.

The chain uses TRBV4-1 and TRBJ1-4; D uncertain. The germline gives CDR1 MGHRA, CDR2 YSYEKL. V lost 0 bases to trimming and J lost 8 bases, with 16 bases between them. CDR3 length: 16 amino acids. The CDR3 nucleotides are TGCGCCAGCAGCCAAGAGAGGGCCAGGCGAAGAGAAAAACTGTTTTTT. Its translation: CASSQERARRREKLFF.

The V call is TRBV30, the J call TRBJ2-7; TRBD1 matches 11 bases. This CDR3 comprises 15 residues. V was clipped by 4 bases and J by 6 bases; unmatched bases: 11. Looked up from germline, CDR1 is GTSNPN and CDR2 is SVGIG (reference sequence). The CDR3 is CAWKQGDRGSTEQYF. CDR3 bases: TGTGCCTGGAAACAAGGGGACAGGGGGTCGACCGAGCAGTACTTC.